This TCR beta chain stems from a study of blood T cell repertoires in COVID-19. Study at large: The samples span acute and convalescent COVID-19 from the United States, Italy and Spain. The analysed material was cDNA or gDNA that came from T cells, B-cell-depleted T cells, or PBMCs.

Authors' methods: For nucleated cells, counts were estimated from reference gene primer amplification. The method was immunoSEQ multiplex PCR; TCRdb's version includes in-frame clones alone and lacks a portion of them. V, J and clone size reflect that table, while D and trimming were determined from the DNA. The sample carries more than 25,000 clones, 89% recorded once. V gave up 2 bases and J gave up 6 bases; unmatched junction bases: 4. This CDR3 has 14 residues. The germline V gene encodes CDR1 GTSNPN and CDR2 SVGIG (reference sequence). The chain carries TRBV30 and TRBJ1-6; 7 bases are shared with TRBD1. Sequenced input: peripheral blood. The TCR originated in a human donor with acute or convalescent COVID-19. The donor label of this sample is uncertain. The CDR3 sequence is CAWSKGQINSPLHF. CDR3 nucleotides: TGTGCCTGGAGTAAGGGACAGATTAATTCACCCCTCCACTTT. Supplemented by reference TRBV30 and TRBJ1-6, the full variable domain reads SQTIHQWPATLVQPVGSPLSLECTVEGTSNPNLYWYRQAAGRGLQLLFYSVGIGQISSEVPQNLSASRPQDRQFILSSKKLLLSDSGFYLCAWSKGQINSPLHFGNGTRLTVT.